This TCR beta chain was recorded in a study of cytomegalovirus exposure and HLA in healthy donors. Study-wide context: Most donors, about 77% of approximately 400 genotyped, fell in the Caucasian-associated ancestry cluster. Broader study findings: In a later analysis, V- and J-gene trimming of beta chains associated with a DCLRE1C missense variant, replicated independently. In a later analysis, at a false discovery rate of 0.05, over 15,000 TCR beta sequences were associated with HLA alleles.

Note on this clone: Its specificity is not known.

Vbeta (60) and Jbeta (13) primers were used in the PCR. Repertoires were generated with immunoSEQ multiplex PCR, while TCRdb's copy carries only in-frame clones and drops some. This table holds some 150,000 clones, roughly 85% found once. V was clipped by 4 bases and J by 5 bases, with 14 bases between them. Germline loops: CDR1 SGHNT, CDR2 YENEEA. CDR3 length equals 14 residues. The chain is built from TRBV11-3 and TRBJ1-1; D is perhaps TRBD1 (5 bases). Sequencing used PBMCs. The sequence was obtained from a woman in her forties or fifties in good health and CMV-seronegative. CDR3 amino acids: CASSSGPGRTEAFF. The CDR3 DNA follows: TGTGCCAGCAGCTCAGGGCCGGGGAGGACTGAAGCTTTCTTT.